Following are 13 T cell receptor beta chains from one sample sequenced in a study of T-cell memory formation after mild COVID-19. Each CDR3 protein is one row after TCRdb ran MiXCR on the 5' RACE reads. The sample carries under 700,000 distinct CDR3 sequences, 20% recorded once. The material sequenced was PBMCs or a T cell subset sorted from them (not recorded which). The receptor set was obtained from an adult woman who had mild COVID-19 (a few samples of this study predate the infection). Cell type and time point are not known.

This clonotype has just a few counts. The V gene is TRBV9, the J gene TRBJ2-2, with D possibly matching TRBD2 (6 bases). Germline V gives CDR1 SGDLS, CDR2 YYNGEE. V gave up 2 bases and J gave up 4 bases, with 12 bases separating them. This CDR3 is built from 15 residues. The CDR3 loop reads CASSVGGEATGELFF. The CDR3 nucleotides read TGTGCCAGCAGCGTGGGGGGAGAGGCCACCGGGGAGCTGTTTTTT. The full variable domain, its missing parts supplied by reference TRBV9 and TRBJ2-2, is DSGVTQTPKHLITATGQRVTLRCSPRSGDLSVYWYQQSLDQGLQFLIQYYNGEERAKGNILERFSAQQFPDLHSELNLSSLELGDSALYFCASSVGGEATGELFFGEGSRLTVL.

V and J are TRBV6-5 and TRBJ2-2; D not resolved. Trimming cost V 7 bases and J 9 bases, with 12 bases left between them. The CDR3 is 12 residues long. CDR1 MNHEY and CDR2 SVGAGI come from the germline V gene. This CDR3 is CASTPRGRELFF. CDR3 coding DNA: TGTGCCAGCACTCCTAGAGGACGGGAGCTGTTTTTT.

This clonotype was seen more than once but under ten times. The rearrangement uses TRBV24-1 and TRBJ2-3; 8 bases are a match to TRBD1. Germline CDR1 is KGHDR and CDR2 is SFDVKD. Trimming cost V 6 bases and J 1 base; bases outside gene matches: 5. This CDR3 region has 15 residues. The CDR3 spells CATSPGQGRTDTQYF. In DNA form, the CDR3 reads TGTGCCACCAGTCCCGGACAGGGACGCACAGATACGCAGTATTTT.

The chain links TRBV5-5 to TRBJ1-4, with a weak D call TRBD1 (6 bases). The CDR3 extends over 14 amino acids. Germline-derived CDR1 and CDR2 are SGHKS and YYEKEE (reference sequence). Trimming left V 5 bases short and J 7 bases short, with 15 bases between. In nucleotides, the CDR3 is TGTGCCAGCAGAGTAGGGGGGCCGGCTGAAAAACTGTTTTTT. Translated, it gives CASRVGGPAEKLFF.

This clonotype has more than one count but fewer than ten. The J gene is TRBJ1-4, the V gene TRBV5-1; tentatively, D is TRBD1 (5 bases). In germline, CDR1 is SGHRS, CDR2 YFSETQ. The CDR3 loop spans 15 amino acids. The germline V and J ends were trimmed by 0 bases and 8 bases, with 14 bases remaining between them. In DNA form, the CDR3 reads TGCGCCAGCAGCTTGGCCTCCGGAGGGGCAGAAAAACTGTTTTTT. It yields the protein CASSLASGGAEKLFF. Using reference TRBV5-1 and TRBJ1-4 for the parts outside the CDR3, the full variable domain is KAGVTQTPRYLIKTRGQQVTLSCSPISGHRSVSWYQQTPGQGLQFLFEYFSETQRNKGNFPGRFSGRQFSNSRSEMNVSTLELGDSALYLCASSLASGGAEKLFFGSGTQLSVL.

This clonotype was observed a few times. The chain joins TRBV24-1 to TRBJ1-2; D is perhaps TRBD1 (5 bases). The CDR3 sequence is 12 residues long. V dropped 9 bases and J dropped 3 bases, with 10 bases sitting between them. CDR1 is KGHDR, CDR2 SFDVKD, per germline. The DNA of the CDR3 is TGTGCCACCCAAGACAGATACTATGGCTACACCTTC. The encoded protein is CATQDRYYGYTF.

The CDR3 nucleotides are TGTGCCACCAGTGAGTACAGGGGTGGGAGCACAGATACGCAGTATTTT. It translates to CATSEYRGGSTDTQYF. The chain has TRBV24-1 and TRBJ2-3, with 7 positions matching TRBD1. This CDR3 is built from 16 residues. Germline CDR1 KGHDR, CDR2 SFDVKD. After removal of 4 bases from V and 0 bases from J, the junction contained 6 bases not matched to a gene.

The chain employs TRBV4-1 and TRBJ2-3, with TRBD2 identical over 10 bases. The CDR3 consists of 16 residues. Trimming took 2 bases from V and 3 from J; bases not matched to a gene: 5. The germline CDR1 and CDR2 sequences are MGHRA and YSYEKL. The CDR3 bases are TGCGCCAGCAGCCAACCTAGCGGGGGTGGAACAGATACGCAGTATTTT. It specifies CASSQPSGGGTDTQYF.

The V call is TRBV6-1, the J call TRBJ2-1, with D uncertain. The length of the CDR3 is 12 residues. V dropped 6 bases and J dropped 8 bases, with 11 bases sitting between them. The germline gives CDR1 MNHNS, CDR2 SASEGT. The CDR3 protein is CASRLKGYEQFF. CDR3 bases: TGTGCCAGCAGACTAAAGGGCTATGAGCAGTTCTTC.

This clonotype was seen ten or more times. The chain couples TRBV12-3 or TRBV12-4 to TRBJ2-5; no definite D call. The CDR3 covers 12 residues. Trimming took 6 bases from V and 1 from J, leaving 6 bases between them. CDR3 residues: CASSQIQETQYF. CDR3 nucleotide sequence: TGTGCCAGCAGCCAAATCCAAGAGACCCAGTACTTC.

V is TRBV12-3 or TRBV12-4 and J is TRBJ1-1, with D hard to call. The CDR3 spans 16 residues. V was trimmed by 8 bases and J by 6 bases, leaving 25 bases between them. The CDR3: CASGSRPKTLYAEAFF. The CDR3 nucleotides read TGTGCCAGCGGCAGTAGGCCCAAAACTCTTTACGCTGAAGCTTTCTTT.

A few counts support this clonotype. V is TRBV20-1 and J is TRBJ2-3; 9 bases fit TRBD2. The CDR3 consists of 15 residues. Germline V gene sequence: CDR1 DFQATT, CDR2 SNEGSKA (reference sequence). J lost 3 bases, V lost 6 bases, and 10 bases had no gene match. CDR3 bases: TGCAGTGCCCCTTGGGCGGGAGGGCATACAGATACGCAGTATTTT. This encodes CSAPWAGGHTDTQYF.

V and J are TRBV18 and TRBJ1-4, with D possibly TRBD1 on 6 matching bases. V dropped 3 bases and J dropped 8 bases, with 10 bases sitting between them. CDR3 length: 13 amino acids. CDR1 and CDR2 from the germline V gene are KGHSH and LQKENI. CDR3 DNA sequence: TGTGCCAGCTCACCCGCCGGGACAGAAAAACTGTTTTTT. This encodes CASSPAGTEKLFF.